The 10 T cell receptor beta chains in this list originate from one sample, sequenced in a study of blood T cells in healthy people across ages. For the second PCR, which ran for 7 to 11 cycles, a sample-barcoded 5' primer and a J-beta primer mix were used. TCRdb processed the 5' RACE reads anew with MiXCR; each CDR3 protein has one entry. The data show hundreds of thousands of distinct CDR3 sequences, roughly 50% seen once. The sequenced material came from blood. The receptor set was obtained from a man in his forties in good health.

This clonotype was recorded only once. This chain connects TRBV29-1 to TRBJ2-5; the D gene is possibly TRBD1 (5 bases). This CDR3 is built from 11 residues. Per the germline V gene, CDR1 is SQVTM and CDR2 is ANQGSEA. The CDR3 bases are TGCGGTACAGGTTTACGGGAGACCCAGTACTTC. This encodes CGTGLRETQYF.

V is TRBV6-5 and J is TRBJ2-4; D is uncertain. The assigned J gene may be wrong: the sequence end matches TRBJ2-5 better. The CDR3 loop spans 14 amino acids. From germline, CDR1 is MNHEY and CDR2 SVGAGI. The CDR3 spells CASSYGSVRETQYF. CDR3 nucleotide sequence: TGTGCCAGCAGTTACGGATCAGTCAGAGAGACCCAGTACTTC.

This clonotype was counted a few times. The chain uses TRBV11-2 and TRBJ2-3, with 9 bases fitting TRBD1. V gave up 3 bases and J gave up 1 base; unmatched junction bases: 5. CDR1 is SGHAT, CDR2 FQNNGV, per germline. The CDR3 runs 16 residues. The CDR3 is CASSFRDRARTDTQYF. CDR3 nucleotide sequence: TGTGCCAGCAGCTTCCGGGACAGGGCCCGCACAGATACGCAGTATTTT.

The CDR3: CASSPYPLASGSSSYEQYF. The DNA for the CDR3 is TGTGCCAGCTCACCCTATCCTTTGGCTAGCGGGAGTTCTTCCTACGAGCAGTACTTC. The V and J genes are TRBV18 and TRBJ2-4; 10 bases fit TRBD2. The J call may not be correct, given that the DNA end is closer to TRBJ2-7. Germline CDR1 is KGHSH and CDR2 is LQKENI. The CDR3 has 19 residues.

This clonotype was counted between two and nine times. The gene calls are TRBV21-1 and TRBJ2-7; TRBD1 is taken as the D call from the table, unchecked against the DNA. TRBV21-1 is a pseudogene. The CDR3 extends over 13 amino acids. The chain's CDR3 is CASSRGPFYEQYF. In DNA, the CDR3 is TGTGCCAGCAGCCGGGGACCATTCTACGAGCAGTACTTC.

This clonotype was found many times. The J gene is TRBJ2-1, the V gene TRBV7-2; D is undetermined. The CDR3 consists of 14 residues. In germline, CDR1 is SGHTA, CDR2 FQGNSA. The V end lost 2 bases, the J end lost 8 bases, and 13 bases lay between the germline ends. CDR3 loop: CASSLSHSVYEQFF. CDR3 nucleotides: TGTGCCAGCAGCTTATCCCACAGTGTATATGAGCAGTTCTTC. Full variable domain (rest looked up from reference TRBV7-2 and TRBJ2-1): GAGVSQSPSNKVTEKGKDVELRCDPISGHTALYWYRQSLGQGLEFLIYFQGNSAPDKSGLPSDRFSAERTGGSVSTLTIQRTQQEDSAVYLCASSLSHSVYEQFFGPGTRLTVL.

J is TRBJ2-3 and V is TRBV19; D may be TRBD2 (5 bases). V was clipped by 2 bases and J by 4 bases, with 7 bases between them. This CDR3 is 13 amino acids long. CDR1 LNHDA and CDR2 SQIVND come from the germline V gene (reference sequence). CDR3 loop: CASSIRGADTQYF. The CDR3 nucleotides are TGTGCCAGTAGTATACGGGGAGCAGATACGCAGTATTTT.

On this clonotype: The junction shows a germline mismatch at one end, possibly a read error. The chain recombines TRBV5-5 with TRBJ1-1; tentatively, D is TRBD1 (5 bases). The CDR3 totals 14 residues. The germline gives CDR1 SGHKS, CDR2 YYEKEE (reference sequence). In DNA form, the CDR3 reads TGTGCCTGCAGCTTGCTCGGGGCCAACACTGAAGCTTTCTTT. Residues: CACSLLGANTEAFF. Combining the CDR3 with reference TRBV5-5 and TRBJ1-1 gives the whole variable domain DAGVTQSPTHLIKTRGQQVTLRCSPISGHKSVSWYQQVLGQGPQFIFQYYEKEERGRGNFPDRFSARQFPNYSSELNVNALLLGDSALYLCACSLLGANTEAFFGQGTRLTVV.

V and J are TRBV4-2 and TRBJ1-2; 9 bases agree with TRBD1. This CDR3 has 16 amino acids. The germline V gene encodes CDR1 LGHNA and CDR2 YNFKEQ. The V and J ends lost 0 bases and 4 bases, in that order; junction bases with no gene match: 6. CDR3 bases: TGTGCCAGCAGCCAAGATCGGGACAGGGCCGGCTATGGCTACACCTTC. The encoded protein is CASSQDRDRAGYGYTF.

The J gene is TRBJ2-1, the V gene TRBV20-1, with TRBD1 as a possible D gene (5 bases). The V and J ends lost 3 bases and 8 bases respectively, with 11 bases between them. The CDR3 is made up of 12 amino acids. CDR1 is DFQATT and CDR2 is SNEGSKA in the germline V gene (reference sequence). CDR3 in amino acids: CSASGQGDEQFF. For the CDR3, the DNA is TGCAGTGCTAGTGGGCAGGGTGATGAGCAGTTCTTC.